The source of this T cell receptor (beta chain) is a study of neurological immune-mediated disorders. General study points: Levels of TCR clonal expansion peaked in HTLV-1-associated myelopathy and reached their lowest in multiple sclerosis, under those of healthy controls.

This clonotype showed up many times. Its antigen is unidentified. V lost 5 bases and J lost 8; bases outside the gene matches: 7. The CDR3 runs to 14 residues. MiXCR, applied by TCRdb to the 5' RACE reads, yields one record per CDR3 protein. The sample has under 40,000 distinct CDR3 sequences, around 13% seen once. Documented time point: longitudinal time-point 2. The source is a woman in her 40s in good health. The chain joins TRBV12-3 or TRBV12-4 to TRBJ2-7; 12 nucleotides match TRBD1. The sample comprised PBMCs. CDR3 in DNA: TGTGCCAGCAGTACCTCCGGGACAGGGGGCCAGCAGTACTTC. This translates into CASSTSGTGGQQYF.